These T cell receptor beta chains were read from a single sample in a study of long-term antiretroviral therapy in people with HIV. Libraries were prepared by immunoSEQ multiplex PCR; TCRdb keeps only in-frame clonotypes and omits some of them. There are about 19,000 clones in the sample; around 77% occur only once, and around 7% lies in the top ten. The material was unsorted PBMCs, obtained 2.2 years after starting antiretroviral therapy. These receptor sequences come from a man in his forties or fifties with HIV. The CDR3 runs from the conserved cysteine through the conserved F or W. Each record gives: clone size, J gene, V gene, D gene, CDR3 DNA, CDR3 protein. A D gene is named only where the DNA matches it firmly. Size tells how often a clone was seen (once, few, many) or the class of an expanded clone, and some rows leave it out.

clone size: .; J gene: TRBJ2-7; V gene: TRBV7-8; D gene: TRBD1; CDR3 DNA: TGTGCCAGCAGCTTTGGACAGGGTTACTACGAGCAGTACTTC; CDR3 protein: CASSFGQGYYEQYF
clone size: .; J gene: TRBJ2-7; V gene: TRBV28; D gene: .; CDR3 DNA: TGTGCCAGCAGTTTAGCCAGCTACGAGCAGTACTTC; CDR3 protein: CASSLASYEQYF
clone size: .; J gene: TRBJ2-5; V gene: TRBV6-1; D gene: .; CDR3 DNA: TGTGCCAGCAGTCCCCGCGGGTACCAAGAGACCCAGTACTTC; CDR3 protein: CASSPRGYQETQYF
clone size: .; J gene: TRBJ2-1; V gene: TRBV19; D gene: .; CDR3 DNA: TGTGCCAGTAGTAGCCAACGGGCGGTTCGGGAGCAGTTCTTC; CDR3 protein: CASSSQRAVREQFF
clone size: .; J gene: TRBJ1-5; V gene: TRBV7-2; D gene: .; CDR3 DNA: TGTGCCAGCAGCTTAGCGCTCGGGTCTCATCAGCCCCAGCATTTT; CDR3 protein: CASSLALGSHQPQHF
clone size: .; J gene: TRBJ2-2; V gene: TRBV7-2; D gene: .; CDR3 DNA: TGTGCCAGCAGCTTAGTATGGAACACCGGGGAGCTGTTTTTT; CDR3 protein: CASSLVWNTGELFF
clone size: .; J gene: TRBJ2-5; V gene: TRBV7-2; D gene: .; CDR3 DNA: TGTGCCAGCAGCCTCGGGGCCGGGGTCGAGACCCAGTACTTC; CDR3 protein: CASSLGAGVETQYF
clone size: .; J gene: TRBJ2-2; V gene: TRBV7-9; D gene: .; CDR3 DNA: TGTGCCAGCAGCTTGGTAGGGGTTGCCGGGGAGCTGTTTTTT; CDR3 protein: CASSLVGVAGELFF
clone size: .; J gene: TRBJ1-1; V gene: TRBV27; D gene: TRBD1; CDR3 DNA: TGTGCCAGCAGTTTGGATCCGGGACAGGGTACACCTGAAGCTTTCTTT; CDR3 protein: CASSLDPGQGTPEAFF
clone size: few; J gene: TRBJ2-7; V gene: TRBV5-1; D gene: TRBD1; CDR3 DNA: TGCGCCAGCAGCTTGGCTGGACAGGGCTACGAGCAGTACTTC; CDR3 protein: CASSLAGQGYEQYF
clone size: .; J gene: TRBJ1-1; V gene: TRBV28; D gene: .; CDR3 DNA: TGTGCCAGCAGTTTAGGGGGTGAAGCTTTCTTT; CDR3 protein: CASSLGGEAFF
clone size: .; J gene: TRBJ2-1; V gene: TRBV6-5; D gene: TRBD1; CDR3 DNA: TGTGCCAGCAGTGGGGACAGCTACAATGAGCAGTTCTTC; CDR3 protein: CASSGDSYNEQFF
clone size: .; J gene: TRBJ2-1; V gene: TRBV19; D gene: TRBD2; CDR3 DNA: TGTGCCAGTAGCCTCCCGGGACTAGGATACAATGAGCAGTTCTTC; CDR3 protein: CASSLPGLGYNEQFF
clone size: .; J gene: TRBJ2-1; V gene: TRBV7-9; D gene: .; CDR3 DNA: TGTGCCAGCAGCTTAGAGCCGGGACAAGGGTTCAGCAATGAGCAGTTCTTC; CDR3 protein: CASSLEPGQGFSNEQFF
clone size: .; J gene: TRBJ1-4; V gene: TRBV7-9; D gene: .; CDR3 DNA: TGTGCCAGCAGCCTCGACGGTTTAACTAATGAAAAACTGTTTTTT; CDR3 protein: CASSLDGLTNEKLFF
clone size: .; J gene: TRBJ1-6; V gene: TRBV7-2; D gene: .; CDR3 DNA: TGTGCCAGCACCCCGGGACGCCATAATTCACCCCTCCACTTT; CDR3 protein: CASTPGRHNSPLHF
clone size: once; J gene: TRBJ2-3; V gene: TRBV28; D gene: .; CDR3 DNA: TGTGCCAGCAGTTCCGACGGACTCACAGATACGCAGTATTTT; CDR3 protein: CASSSDGLTDTQYF